A selection of T cell receptor beta chains follows, all from one sample in a study of blood T cell repertoires in COVID-19. Profiling relied on immunoSEQ multiplex PCR, and the TCRdb table lists in-frame clones only, not all of them. The sample includes 150,000 or so clones, roughly 84% of them seen just once. The sample taken for sequencing was peripheral blood. All receptors come from a woman between 55 and 75 years old with acute or convalescent COVID-19. Each CDR3 is given with its conserved first and last residue. D genes are given only for firm matches. A row's size may be missing; if present it is once, few, many or a size class.

V	J	size	D	CDR3	DNA
TRBV19	TRBJ1-4	once	-	CASSIDLQGFEKLFF	TGTGCCAGTAGTATAGATCTCCAGGGTTTTGAAAAACTGTTTTTT
TRBV2	TRBJ1-4	-	TRBD1	CASTPGQGLEKLFF	TGTGCCAGCACCCCGGGACAGGGTTTGGAAAAACTGTTTTTT
TRBV7-2	TRBJ1-2	-	-	CASSLDQGVGGYTF	TGTGCCAGCAGCTTAGACCAGGGTGTAGGTGGCTACACCTTC
TRBV25-1	TRBJ1-4	-	TRBD1	CASSGSPGQVGDEKLFF	TGTGCCAGCAGTGGATCTCCCGGACAGGTCGGTGATGAAAAACTGTTTTTT
TRBV5-1	TRBJ2-3	-	-	CASSFDGGTDTQYF	TGCGCCAGCAGCTTTGACGGGGGCACAGATACGCAGTATTTT
TRBV5-1	TRBJ2-2	-	TRBD2	CASSLAGRDTGELFF	TGCGCCAGCAGCTTAGCGGGGCGGGACACCGGGGAGCTGTTTTTT
TRBV28	TRBJ1-5	-	TRBD1	CASSLGQGLQPQHF	TGTGCCAGCAGTTTGGGACAGGGCCTCCAGCCCCAGCATTTT
TRBV28	TRBJ2-7	few	TRBD2	CASSRSGRLSYEQYF	TGTGCCAGCAGCCGTAGCGGGAGGCTTTCCTACGAGCAGTACTTC
TRBV30	TRBJ1-2	-	-	CAWSVMSYYGYTF	TGTGCCTGGAGTGTTATGTCTTACTATGGCTACACCTTC
TRBV28	TRBJ1-5	-	TRBD1	CASSPLPPTGINQPQHF	TGTGCCAGCAGTCCCCTACCCCCGACAGGGATCAATCAGCCCCAGCATTTT
TRBV6-1	TRBJ1-2	-	TRBD1	CASSEWGQGISYGYTF	TGTGCCAGCAGTGAATGGGGACAGGGCATAAGCTATGGCTACACCTTC